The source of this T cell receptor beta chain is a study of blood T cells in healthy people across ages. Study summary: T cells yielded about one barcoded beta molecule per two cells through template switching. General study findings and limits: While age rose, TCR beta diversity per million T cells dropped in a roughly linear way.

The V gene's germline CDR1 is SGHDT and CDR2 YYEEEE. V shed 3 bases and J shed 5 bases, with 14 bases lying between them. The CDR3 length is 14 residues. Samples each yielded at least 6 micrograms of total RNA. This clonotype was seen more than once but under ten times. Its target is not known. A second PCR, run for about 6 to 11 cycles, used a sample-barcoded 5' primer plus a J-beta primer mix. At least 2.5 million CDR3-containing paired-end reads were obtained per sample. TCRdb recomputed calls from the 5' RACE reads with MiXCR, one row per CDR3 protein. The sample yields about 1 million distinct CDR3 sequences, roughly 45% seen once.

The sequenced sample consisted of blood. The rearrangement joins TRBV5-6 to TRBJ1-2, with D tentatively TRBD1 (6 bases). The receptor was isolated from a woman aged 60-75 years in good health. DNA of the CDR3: TGTGCCAGCAGCTATTGGCAGGGGTGGTATGGCTACACCTTC. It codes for CASSYWQGWYGYTF.